Listed here are 29 T cell receptor beta chains from one sample, sequenced in a study of T cell responses to AZD1222 COVID-19 vaccine. Assay: immunoSEQ multiplex PCR; the TCRdb copy retains only in-frame clones and omits some. The sample yields 130,000 to 150,000 clones, under 95% seen once. The sample here was peripheral blood, taken on day 0 of AZD1222 vaccination. The source of these receptors is an adult in good health.

The chain has TRBV9 and TRBJ1-2; a possible D gene is TRBD1 (6 bases). This CDR3 contains 15 residues. Germline V gene lookup returns CDR1 SGDLS and CDR2 YYNGEE. V gave up 0 bases and J gave up 5 bases, with 14 bases separating them. CDR3 amino acids: CASSVARGGHYGYTF. The CDR3 DNA reads TGTGCCAGCAGCGTAGCTCGGGGGGGCCATTATGGCTACACCTTC. Full variable domain (outside the CDR3, taken from reference TRBV9 and TRBJ1-2): DSGVTQTPKHLITATGQRVTLRCSPRSGDLSVYWYQQSLDQGLQFLIQYYNGEERAKGNILERFSAQQFPDLHSELNLSSLELGDSALYFCASSVARGGHYGYTFGSGTRLTVV.

V and J are TRBV7-9 and TRBJ1-1; D call uncertain. Germline values: CDR1 SEHNR, CDR2 FQNEAQ (reference sequence). V was pared by 3 bases and J by 8 bases, with 10 bases between. The length of the CDR3 is 12 residues. CDR3 loop: CASSFSSTEAFF. In nucleotides, the CDR3 is TGTGCCAGCAGCTTCTCCTCTACCGAAGCTTTCTTT.

Notes on this clone: Other DNA sequences from this sample encode an identical CDR3 as well. V is TRBV2 and J is TRBJ1-1; possibly TRBD1 for D (5 bases). The CDR3 extends over 13 amino acids. CDR1 and CDR2 from the germline V gene are SNHLY and FYNNEI. The ends were cut back, 5 bases at V and 1 base at J, with 8 bases in the middle. DNA of the CDR3: TGTGCCAGCAGTCAAGACAGGAACACTGAAGCTTTCTTT. Translating it yields CASSQDRNTEAFF.

In this sample, this clone turned up once. The chain is built from TRBV7-6 and TRBJ2-7; D possibly uses TRBD1 or TRBD2 (5 bases each). The CDR3 spans 16 residues. V dropped 2 bases and J dropped 0 bases, with 14 bases sitting between them. Per the germline V gene, CDR1 is SGHVS and CDR2 is FNYEAQ. CDR3 region: CASSLWPGDRSYEQYF. The DNA for the CDR3 is TGTGCCAGCAGCTTATGGCCCGGGGACCGCTCCTACGAGCAGTACTTC. Complete variable domain (other parts from reference TRBV7-6 and TRBJ2-7): GAGVSQSPRYKVTKRGQDVALRCDPISGHVSLYWYRQALGQGPEFLTYFNYEAQQDKSGLPNDRFSAERPEGSISTLTIQRTEQRDSAMYRCASSLWPGDRSYEQYFGPGTRLTVT.

In nucleotides, the CDR3 is TGTGCCAGCAGCGCCTCTGGGGCCAACGTCCTGACTTTC. Translation: CASSASGANVLTF. The rearrangement joins TRBV7-8 to TRBJ2-6; D ambiguous. This CDR3 has 13 amino acids. V was cut by 5 bases and J by 0 bases, with 2 bases left in between. Germline CDR1 is SGHVS and CDR2 is FQNEAQ. The whole variable domain, filled in from reference TRBV7-8 and TRBJ2-6, reads GAGVSQSPRYKVAKRGQDVALRCDPISGHVSLFWYQQALGQGPEFLTYFQNEAQLDKSGLPSDRFFAERPEGSVSTLKIQRTQQEDSAVYLCASSASGANVLTFGAGSRLTVL.

DNA of the CDR3: TGCGCCAGCAGCTTATCTAGTATCGATGAGCAGTTCTTC. Translating gives CASSLSSIDEQFF. V is TRBV5-1 and J is TRBJ2-1; D call uncertain. Trimming cost V 2 bases and J 8 bases, with 11 bases left between them. The germline CDR1 and CDR2 sequences are SGHRS and YFSETQ. The CDR3 covers 13 residues.

J is TRBJ2-3 and V is TRBV14; D is possibly TRBD1 (5 bases). The CDR3 covers 16 residues. Deletions cut 0 bases from V and 0 bases from J, with 10 bases between. Looked up from germline, CDR1 is SGHDN and CDR2 is FVKESK. This CDR3 is CASSQDRGSSTDTQYF. In DNA, the CDR3 is TGTGCCAGCAGCCAAGATAGGGGTTCTAGCACAGATACGCAGTATTTT.

V and J are TRBV2 and TRBJ2-3, with D tentatively TRBD2 (7 bases). The CDR3 contains 15 residues. V lost 6 bases, J lost 3 bases, and 16 bases lay in between. Germline V gene data show CDR1 as SNHLY and CDR2 as FYNNEI. The CDR3 region is CASRVQGGRTDTQYF. As DNA, the CDR3 is TGTGCCAGCAGGGTACAGGGAGGGAGGACAGATACGCAGTATTTT.

The chain links TRBV2 to TRBJ2-5; D call uncertain. CDR1 is SNHLY, CDR2 FYNNEI, per germline. V lost 7 bases to trimming and J lost 2 bases, with 5 bases between them. The CDR3 has 11 amino acids. In nucleotides, the CDR3 is TGTGCCAGCACCCCGCAAGAGACCCAGTACTTC. This codes for CASTPQETQYF. Using reference TRBV2 and TRBJ2-5 for the parts outside the CDR3, the full variable domain is EPEVTQTPSHQVTQMGQEVILRCVPISNHLYFYWYRQILGQKVEFLVSFYNNEISEKSEIFDDQFSVERPDGSNFTLKIRSTKLEDSAMYFCASTPQETQYFGPGTRLLVL.

In DNA form, the CDR3 reads TGTGCCAGCAGCTTAGAGGCAGGGGGGACCCAGTACTTC. It specifies CASSLEAGGTQYF. The rearrangement joins TRBV11-3 to TRBJ2-5; 7 bases align to TRBD1. The CDR3 sequence is 13 residues long. Germline CDR1 SGHNT, CDR2 YENEEA. J lost 7 bases, V lost 0 bases, and 2 bases had no gene match. Complete variable domain (other parts from reference TRBV11-3 and TRBJ2-5): EAGVVQSPRYKIIEKKQPVAFWCNPISGHNTLYWYLQNLGQGPELLIRYENEEAVDDSQLPKDRFSAERLKGVDSTLKIQPAELGDSAVYLCASSLEAGGTQYFGPGTRLLVL.

The rearrangement uses TRBV6-2 or TRBV6-3 and TRBJ1-5; TRBD1 is a possible D gene (5 bases). Germline CDR1 and CDR2: MNHEY and SVGEGT. Trimming removed 6 bases at V and 5 bases at J, with 8 bases between. The CDR3 sequence is 12 residues long. The CDR3 sequence: CASSRDYQPQHF. The CDR3 DNA sequence: TGTGCCAGCAGCCGGGACTATCAGCCCCAGCATTTT.

There are a few counts of this clone. V is TRBV10-3 and J is TRBJ2-2, with D unclear. CDR3 length: 12 amino acids. Germline V gene data show CDR1 as ENHRY and CDR2 as SYGVKD. V was trimmed by 4 bases and J by 6 bases, leaving 6 bases between them. This chain's CDR3 is CAISVSPGELFF. DNA of the CDR3: TGTGCCATCAGTGTTTCCCCCGGGGAGCTGTTTTTT.

This sequence joins TRBV29-1 and TRBJ1-4; D remains ambiguous. Germline V lookup: CDR1 SQVTM, CDR2 ANQGSEA. Between the trimmed V and J ends, which lost 6 bases and 3 bases, there was a span of 8 bases. The CDR3 length is 12 residues. As DNA, the CDR3 is TGCAGCGTCGGTCGGTCTAATGAAAAACTGTTTTTT. Protein product: CSVGRSNEKLFF.

V gene TRBV18 combines with J gene TRBJ1-1; no firm D call. From germline, CDR1 is KGHSH and CDR2 LQKENI. Between the trimmed V and J ends, which lost 0 bases and 1 base, there was a span of 6 bases. This CDR3 is built from 14 residues. The DNA of the CDR3 is TGTGCCAGCTCACCACCAGGGAGGAACACTGAAGCTTTCTTT. This codes for CASSPPGRNTEAFF.

The chain recombines TRBV10-3 with TRBJ2-5; unclear D gene. This CDR3 spans 14 amino acids. Germline assignment: CDR1 ENHRY and CDR2 SYGVKD. V was pared by 0 bases and J by 5 bases, with 10 bases between. The CDR3 bases are TGTGCCATCAGTGAGTCAAGGAGCGCGGAGACCCAGTACTTC. Protein: CAISESRSAETQYF.

The V gene is TRBV19, the J gene TRBJ2-1, with D possibly TRBD1 on 7 matching bases. V shed 7 bases and J shed 4 bases, with 17 bases lying between them. Germline CDR1 is LNHDA and CDR2 is SQIVND (reference sequence). CDR3 length equals 15 residues. In nucleotides, the CDR3 is TGTGCCAGTACCCCAGGGGGAGGTCCTTACAATGAGCAGTTCTTC. Amino acids: CASTPGGGPYNEQFF. The variable domain in full, with the rest retrieved from reference TRBV19 and TRBJ2-1, is DGGITQSPKYLFRKEGQNVTLSCEQNLNHDAMYWYRQDPGQGLRLIYYSQIVNDFQKGDIAEGYSVSREKKESFPLTVTSAQKNPTAFYLCASTPGGGPYNEQFFGPGTRLTVL.

This chain joins TRBV7-9 and TRBJ1-5; weak D call: TRBD1 (5 bases). Germline values: CDR1 SEHNR, CDR2 FQNEAQ (reference sequence). The V end lost 4 bases, the J end lost 2 bases, and 15 bases lay between the germline ends. The CDR3 is made up of 16 amino acids. The CDR3 DNA sequence: TGTGCCAGCAGCTCGCAGTCAGGGTATGGCAATCAGCCCCAGCATTTT. This encodes CASSSQSGYGNQPQHF.

This chain's CDR3 is CASSISGGSNEQFF. CDR3 DNA sequence: TGTGCCAGTAGTATTTCGGGAGGTTCCAATGAGCAGTTCTTC. The chain recombines TRBV19 with TRBJ2-1; 7 bases are shared with TRBD2. Germline CDR1 reads LNHDA; CDR2 reads SQIVND (reference sequence). The trim removed 3 bases at V and 6 bases at J, leaving 5 bases unmatched. The CDR3 runs to 14 residues. Full variable domain (rest looked up from reference TRBV19 and TRBJ2-1): DGGITQSPKYLFRKEGQNVTLSCEQNLNHDAMYWYRQDPGQGLRLIYYSQIVNDFQKGDIAEGYSVSREKKESFPLTVTSAQKNPTAFYLCASSISGGSNEQFFGPGTRLTVL.

The rearrangement uses TRBV4-3 and TRBJ1-5; D is uncertain. The CDR3 runs to 16 residues. Germline-derived CDR1 and CDR2 are LGHNA and YSLEER. V gave up 1 base and J gave up 0 bases, with 10 bases separating them. CDR3 bases: TGCGCCAGCAGCCAAGTAAGATTGGATAGCAATCAGCCCCAGCATTTT. Residues: CASSQVRLDSNQPQHF.

The rearrangement joins TRBV5-4 to TRBJ1-4; D unclear. V gave up 4 bases and J gave up 8 bases, with 21 bases separating them. CDR3 length: 16 residues. Germline-derived CDR1 and CDR2 are SGHNT and YYREEE (reference sequence). The CDR3 nucleotides are TGTGCCAGCAGCCAAAACAGTGCCCTTCGTGGAGAAAAACTGTTTTTT. The encoded protein is CASSQNSALRGEKLFF.

The J gene is TRBJ1-6, the V gene TRBV5-1; 9 bases are shared with TRBD1. The ends lost 2 bases at V and 5 bases at J; junction bases unmatched: 5. The CDR3 has 16 amino acids. Germline CDR1 SGHRS, CDR2 YFSETQ. The CDR3 sequence is CASSFQQGADNSPLHF. As DNA, the CDR3 is TGCGCCAGCAGCTTCCAACAGGGGGCGGATAATTCACCCCTCCACTTT.

The chain uses TRBV6-2 or TRBV6-3 and TRBJ2-3; 8 nucleotides align to TRBD2. The CDR3 is 17 residues long. Germline V CDR1 and CDR2: MNHEY, SVGEGT. V trimming: 0 bases; J trimming: 1 base; junction bases outside the gene matches: 6. CDR3 bases: TGTGCCAGCAGTTACTCCCTAAGCGGGGGCCGCACAGATACGCAGTATTTT. Its translation: CASSYSLSGGRTDTQYF.

V gene TRBV18 combines with J gene TRBJ1-5; the D is unclear. Trimming cost V 1 base and J 2 bases, with 6 bases left between them. Germline V CDR1 and CDR2: KGHSH, LQKENI. The CDR3 has 14 residues. The CDR3 DNA follows: TGTGCCAGCTCACCACTCCGGGGCAATCAGCCCCAGCATTTT. It is translated as CASSPLRGNQPQHF.

The V gene is TRBV3-1 (or the pseudogene TRBV3-2), the J gene TRBJ1-1; D gene unclear. Germline loops: CDR1 LGHDT, CDR2 YNNKEL (reference sequence). V was pared by 1 base and J by 4 bases, with 7 bases between. CDR3 length equals 13 residues. CDR3: CASSQVGFTEAFF. CDR3 in DNA: TGTGCCAGCAGCCAAGTGGGGTTCACTGAAGCTTTCTTT.

The V gene is TRBV5-4, the J gene TRBJ1-6; 7 bases are shared with TRBD1. The J segment lost 10 bases and the V segment lost 4 bases, leaving 11 bases of the junction unmatched. CDR1 is SGHNT, CDR2 YYREEE, per germline (reference sequence). The CDR3 is 15 residues long. The chain's CDR3 is CASSHRTGVRSPLHF. CDR3 nucleotides: TGTGCCAGCAGCCACCGGACAGGTGTAAGGTCACCCCTCCACTTT.

J is TRBJ1-4 and V is TRBV19; unclear D gene. Germline V gene lookup returns CDR1 LNHDA and CDR2 SQIVND (reference sequence). This CDR3 spans 15 amino acids. Deletions cut 6 bases from V and 0 bases from J, with 11 bases between. The chain's CDR3 is CASRAYGATNEKLFF. CDR3 DNA: TGTGCCAGTAGAGCCTACGGTGCAACTAATGAAAAACTGTTTTTT.

Remarks on this clone: Germline and junction disagree at one end, which may indicate a read error. The V gene is TRBV7-8, the J gene TRBJ1-2, with TRBD1 matching over 9 bases. The CDR3 consists of 15 residues. Germline-derived CDR1 and CDR2 are SGHVS and FQNEAQ. The CDR3 region has the DNA TGTGCCGGCAGCTTAGGGACAGGGTATAACTATGGCTACACCTTC. It encodes CAGSLGTGYNYGYTF.

This chain connects TRBV11-2 to TRBJ1-5; possible D gene TRBD1, 6 bases. Looked up from germline, CDR1 is SGHAT and CDR2 is FQNNGV. V lost 5 bases to trimming and J lost 4 bases, with 12 bases between them. The CDR3 totals 14 residues. In DNA, the CDR3 is TGTGCCAGCAGCCGCGGGACAACTAATCAGCCCCAGCATTTT. It encodes CASSRGTTNQPQHF. Complete variable domain (other parts from reference TRBV11-2 and TRBJ1-5): EAGVAQSPRYKIIEKRQSVAFWCNPISGHATLYWYQQILGQGPKLLIQFQNNGVVDDSQLPKDRFSAERLKGVDSTLKIQPAKLEDSAVYLCASSRGTTNQPQHFGDGTRLSIL.

The J gene is TRBJ1-2, the V gene TRBV12-5; D call uncertain. V lost 9 bases to trimming and J lost 3 bases, with 11 bases between them. The CDR3 contains 12 residues. Germline CDR1 reads LGHNT; CDR2 reads FRNRAP. CDR3 nucleotides: TGTGCTAGAGAGACACCCCACTATGGCTACACCTTC. Translated, it gives CARETPHYGYTF.